The present TCR beta chain was sequenced within a study of human T cells and chemical hapten exposure. Turning to the study itself: Variability of per-sample TCR yields stemmed mainly from small differences in pooled library volume.

There are 18 residues in the CDR3. Germline-derived CDR1 and CDR2 are MNHEY and SVGEGT. Trimming took off 5 bases at V and 0 bases at J, with 17 bases between the two ends. This clonotype was detected only a few times. Via MiXCR, TCRdb re-called the RACE reads, giving one row per CDR3 protein. The sample shows around 120,000 distinct CDR3 sequences, around 13% of them seen only once. Described time point: patch test 1, 2 weeks after DPC sensitization. Treatment reported: therapeutic diphenylcyclopropenone sensitization with weekly scalp DPC. The chain carries TRBV6-2 or TRBV6-3 and TRBJ2-6, with D unresolved. This clonotype originated in a man aged 18 to 30 with alopecia areata. Some clones in this sample may be carry-over from other donors' samples. This material consisted of whole blood, taken in connection with sensitization to the hapten diphenylcyclopropenone (DPC). The CDR3 DNA reads as TGTGCCAGCAGTCCCTCTGTCCGGTTTAGCTCTGGGGCCAACGTCCTGACTTTC. Protein: CASSPSVRFSSGANVLTF.